This TCR beta chain derives from a study of tumor-infiltrating lymphocytes in glioblastoma multiforme. Study-wide results and caveats: Just one glioblastoma patient contributed to the TCR-mutation comparison. Detected clone frequencies may not reflect cell counts, being RNA-based.

CDR1 is WSHSY and CDR2 is SAAADI in the germline V gene. The CDR3 has 12 amino acids. Trimming left V 2 bases short and J 2 bases short, with 2 bases between. Three nested ARM-PCR rounds with V-beta and C-beta primers built TCRB libraries. A C-beta primer primed TCRB cDNA from about 0.5 ug RNA. No unique molecular identifiers were described for these TCRB libraries. MiXCR was run by TCRdb on the multiplex PCR reads, yielding one entry per CDR3 protein. The top ten hold about 40% of the sample, which has around 10,000 distinct CDR3 sequences, approximately 71% seen once. Comments on this clonotype: Its antigen is as yet unknown.

The specimen was brain tumor tissue. This chain links TRBV10-2 with TRBJ2-3, with unresolved D. This clonotype originated in a male donor with glioblastoma. In DNA form, the CDR3 reads TGCGCCAGCAGTGAGCTCACAGATACGCAGTATTTT. It encodes CASSELTDTQYF.